This TCR beta chain was obtained from a study of OX40 agonist ivuxolimab in advanced cancers. Broadly, across the study: The costimulatory receptor OX40 (CD134) was targeted by ivuxolimab, a fully human IgG2 agonistic monoclonal antibody. Partial responses were achieved by three dose-escalation patients, of whom one had hepatocellular carcinoma and two had cutaneous melanoma. Intravenous ivuxolimab was administered to patients every 2 weeks at six dose levels: 0.01, 0.1, 0.3, 1.5, 3 and 10 mg/kg. The monotherapy dose-escalation portion (N = 52 patients) of the phase I ivuxolimab trial is reported in the paper. Among the roughly 52 dose-escalation patients, some 20 had hepatocellular carcinoma, 15 or so melanoma, 9 renal cell carcinoma and 9 head and neck cancer. The point of sequencing TCRbeta in the periphery was to test whether ivuxolimab changed TCR sequence diversity and drove clonal T-cell expansion. Prior anti-PD-1, anti-PD-L1 or anti-CTLA-4 therapy was permitted, and about 40% of dose-escalation patients had received checkpoint inhibitors. The dose-escalation cohort was about 86% male with a mean age of about 54 years, ranging from 23 to 79. General study outcomes and caveats: The antigen specificity of the clonally expanded peripheral T cells was not determined. In the 0.1-3.0 mg/kg groups, partial responders had among the lowest normalized peripheral clonal expansion, particularly in CD8+ T cells. At doses from 0.1 to 3.0 mg/kg, clonal expansion was seen in both CD4+ and CD8+ blood T cells between baseline and week 6. After ivuxolimab, more expanded clones were found on average in CD8+ T cells than in CD4+ T cells. Low levels of normalized T-cell clonal expansion were also seen in some nonresponding patients.

To sequence the TCRbeta CDR3 region, genomic DNA was isolated from the sorted cells. The immunoSEQ Assay was used to sequence the TCRbeta CDR3 regions. TCRdb obtained this table from immuneACCESS and retained in-frame rearrangements with V and J assigned. These tables miss some clones; where compared with another copy, unresolved V genes account for less than half of the shortfall, and the remainder is unexplained. Across this sample there are some 58,000 clones, with roughly nine tenths seen only once. The top ten constitute under 2% of the sample. CDR1 SGHRS and CDR2 YFSETQ were looked up in the germline V gene. V sheds 4 bases and J sheds 1 base, leaving 11 bases between their ends. The cysteine opens and the phenylalanine closes a CDR3 of 14 amino acids. Only the CDR3 region is kept as DNA, spanning 42 bases read in frame from base 1. The trial excluded patients who had a history of autoimmune disease or were on systemic immunosuppression. Peripheral blood for TCR sequencing was drawn from every dose cohort at baseline, at cycle 4 day 1 and at cycle 7 day 1. Samples were obtained from an open-label, multicenter, first-in-human phase I dose-escalation trial of ivuxolimab. Adults with locally advanced or metastatic melanoma, renal cell, hepatocellular, or head and neck squamous cell carcinoma were enrolled in the trial. CD4+ and CD8+ T cells were sorted separately from peripheral blood before TCR sequencing.

For this clone: Its cognate antigen has yet to be identified. Per-base quality was not reported, and no clone a single base away is much larger than it.

This chain is built from TRBV5-1 and TRBJ1-1; the D gene is possibly TRBD1, with 5 bases matching. Specimen: CD4+ or CD8+ T cells sorted from blood, collected in a trial of the OX40 agonist ivuxolimab. This TCR derives from an adult with an advanced solid tumor such as melanoma, head and neck, liver or kidney cancer. The nucleotide sequence reads TGCGCCAGCAGCCGGATGGGGCAGAACACTGAAGCTTTCTTT. Its protein product is CASSRMGQNTEAFF. The full variable domain, completed from the reference TRBV5-1 and TRBJ1-1 proteins outside the CDR3, reads KAGVTQTPRYLIKTRGQQVTLSCSPISGHRSVSWYQQTPGQGLQFLFEYFSETQRNKGNFPGRFSGRQFSNSRSEMNVSTLELGDSALYLCASSRMGQNTEAFFGQGTRLTVV.